The 16 T cell receptor beta chains below were found in one sample sequenced in a study of cytomegalovirus exposure and HLA in healthy donors. Produced via immunoSEQ multiplex PCR; TCRdb's table is partial and in-frame only. The sample includes about 170,000 clones, 89% seen only once; the top ten take around 10%. Sample: PBMCs. Receptor source: a woman under 30 in good health and CMV-seropositive.

V gene TRBV4-1 combines with J gene TRBJ1-2; D unresolved. The CDR3 loop spans 14 amino acids. V was clipped by 2 bases and J by 4 bases, with 11 bases between them. Per germline, CDR1 MGHRA and CDR2 YSYEKL. In DNA, the CDR3 is TGCGCCAGCAGCCAACGACCGACTCCCTATGGCTACACCTTC. Protein: CASSQRPTPYGYTF.

The chain uses TRBV28 and TRBJ2-7; D is possibly TRBD2 (5 bases). V was trimmed by 4 bases and J by 2 bases, leaving 12 bases between them. Germline loops: CDR1 MDHEN, CDR2 SYDVKM. The CDR3 has 14 residues. CDR3 residues: CASSSPKGAYEQYF. The CDR3 DNA sequence: TGTGCCAGCAGTTCGCCTAAGGGAGCCTACGAGCAGTACTTC.

The V and J genes are TRBV5-6 and TRBJ1-1; 7 positions match TRBD1. J was trimmed by 0 bases and V by 7 bases; bases with no gene match: 6. The germline V gene encodes CDR1 SGHDT and CDR2 YYEEEE. This CDR3 contains 14 residues. The CDR3 loop is CASEPQGMNTEAFF. In DNA, the CDR3 is TGTGCCAGCGAACCACAGGGGATGAACACTGAAGCTTTCTTT.

This clone has only one observation. The chain uses TRBV28 and TRBJ2-5, with a possible D match to TRBD1 (5 bases). The germline gives CDR1 MDHEN, CDR2 SYDVKM. The CDR3 has 16 amino acids. The ends were cut back, 3 bases at V and 6 bases at J, with 20 bases in the middle. The CDR3 reads CASSLPGVQVVKTQYF. The CDR3 DNA reads as TGTGCCAGCAGTTTGCCTGGGGTACAGGTCGTAAAGACCCAGTACTTC.

The rearrangement joins TRBV7-3 to TRBJ2-2, with a possible D match to TRBD1 (5 bases). CDR1 and CDR2 (germline): SGHTA, FQGTGA. The V gene lost 2 bases and the J gene lost 5 bases, with 6 bases spanning the gap. The CDR3 runs 13 residues. The CDR3, as DNA: TGTGCCAGCAGCTTAGCAGGGACCGGGGAGCTGTTTTTT. The encoded protein is CASSLAGTGELFF.

The chain links TRBV6-5 to TRBJ2-7, with TRBD1 matching 9 bases. The V gene end was trimmed by 2 bases and the J gene end by 2 bases; junction bases not matched to a gene: 1. Germline CDR1 is MNHEY and CDR2 is SVGAGI. The CDR3 runs to 14 residues. This CDR3 is CASSYRTGAYEQYF. Here the CDR3 DNA reads TGTGCCAGCAGTTACCGGACAGGGGCCTACGAGCAGTACTTC.

This clone occurred once. The chain couples TRBV2 to TRBJ1-4; TRBD1 aligns across 7 bases. Germline trimming cut 6 bases from V and 5 bases from J; bases unmatched to any gene: 6. The CDR3 loop spans 14 amino acids. Looked up from germline, CDR1 is SNHLY and CDR2 is FYNNEI. The CDR3 bases are TGTGCCAGCAGCGGGACAGTATGGAATGAAAAACTGTTTTTT. Translating gives CASSGTVWNEKLFF.

CDR3 amino acids: CASSLDRTSSYEQYF. The CDR3 DNA reads as TGCGCCAGCAGCCTGGACAGGACCAGCTCCTACGAGCAGTACTTC. The chain joins TRBV5-1 to TRBJ2-7; 7 positions agree with TRBD1. The CDR3 is 15 amino acids. The V segment lost 4 bases and the J segment 0 bases; nucleotides outside the gene matches: 7. The germline gives CDR1 SGHRS, CDR2 YFSETQ.

The rearrangement links TRBV4-2 to TRBJ1-2; D remains ambiguous. V lost 0 bases and J lost 8, with 19 bases in between. There are 16 residues in the CDR3. CDR1 is LGHNA and CDR2 is YNFKEQ in the germline V gene. CDR3: CASSQERLRTPGGYTF. In nucleotides, the CDR3 is TGTGCCAGCAGCCAAGAGCGGTTAAGGACTCCCGGCGGCTACACCTTC.

The chain recombines TRBV7-2 with TRBJ2-7, with 7 bases matching TRBD2. This CDR3 has 15 amino acids. From germline, CDR1 is SGHTA and CDR2 FQGNSA. The junction had 6 bases not matched to a gene; V was cut back by 4 bases and J by 0 bases. The CDR3 spells CASSSYSGFSYEQYF. The CDR3 bases are TGTGCCAGCAGCTCCTATAGCGGGTTCTCCTACGAGCAGTACTTC.

CDR3 amino acids: CASSLTGTNYGYTF. Written as DNA, the CDR3 is TGTGCCAGCAGCTTAACAGGGACTAACTATGGCTACACCTTC. The rearrangement joins TRBV11-2 to TRBJ1-2, with D perhaps TRBD1 (6 bases). The CDR3 spans 14 residues. Trimming shortened V by 2 bases and J by 0 bases, and 7 bases separated the two germline ends. The germline CDR1 and CDR2 sequences are SGHAT and FQNNGV.

This clone has just a few counts. The CDR3 sequence is CASSEALSNQPQHF. The CDR3 bases are TGTGCCAGCAGTGAAGCACTGAGCAATCAGCCCCAGCATTTT. The gene calls are TRBV2 and TRBJ1-5, with D uncertain. Germline lookup yields CDR1 SNHLY and CDR2 FYNNEI. The length of the CDR3 is 14 residues. The germline V and J ends were trimmed by 0 bases and 1 base, with 4 bases remaining between them.

The gene calls are TRBV28 and TRBJ1-1, with a weak D call TRBD1 (6 bases). Trimming pared 5 bases from V and 1 base from J, leaving 11 bases between. CDR3 length equals 14 residues. Looked up from germline, CDR1 is MDHEN and CDR2 is SYDVKM. CDR3 protein: CASSTLDRNTEAFF. CDR3 nucleotides: TGTGCCAGCAGTACCCTGGACAGGAACACTGAAGCTTTCTTT.

This chain links TRBV11-2 with TRBJ1-1, with D hard to call. From germline, CDR1 is SGHAT and CDR2 FQNNGV. With 5 bases removed from V and 10 bases from J, the gap between germline ends came to 17 bases. The CDR3 sequence is 13 residues long. CDR3 region: CASSPIVGVTAFF. Written as DNA, the CDR3 is TGTGCCAGCAGCCCCATTGTCGGGGTTACAGCTTTCTTT. The full variable domain, completed using reference TRBV11-2 and TRBJ1-1, is EAGVAQSPRYKIIEKRQSVAFWCNPISGHATLYWYQQILGQGPKLLIQFQNNGVVDDSQLPKDRFSAERLKGVDSTLKIQPAKLEDSAVYLCASSPIVGVTAFFGQGTRLTVV.

The V gene is TRBV4-1, the J gene TRBJ1-1, with a weak D call TRBD1 (5 bases). Germline V gives CDR1 MGHRA, CDR2 YSYEKL. CDR3 size: 15 residues. Trimming shortened V by 3 bases and J by 4 bases, and 15 bases separated the two germline ends. CDR3 amino acids: CASSQVSGGGTEAFF. The CDR3 bases are TGCGCCAGCAGCCAGGTATCCGGGGGAGGCACTGAAGCTTTCTTT.

This clone turned up a few times. The chain has TRBV2 and TRBJ2-7; 14 bases fit TRBD2. There are 15 residues in the CDR3. Germline loops: CDR1 SNHLY, CDR2 FYNNEI. Losses at the gene ends were 5 bases for V and 6 bases for J; bases not matched to a gene: 6. The CDR3 DNA reads as TGTGCCAGCAGTCCGACTAGCGGGAGGGCTGGCGAGCAGTACTTC. Protein: CASSPTSGRAGEQYF. The whole variable domain, remainder taken from reference TRBV2 and TRBJ2-7, is EPEVTQTPSHQVTQMGQEVILRCVPISNHLYFYWYRQILGQKVEFLVSFYNNEISEKSEIFDDQFSVERPDGSNFTLKIRSTKLEDSAMYFCASSPTSGRAGEQYFGPGTRLTVT.